This TCR beta chain was identified in a study of cytomegalovirus exposure and HLA in healthy donors. Trimming removed 5 bases at V and 1 base at J, with 14 bases between. In germline, CDR1 is SGHTA, CDR2 FQGNSA. The CDR3 runs 15 residues. Libraries were prepared by immunoSEQ multiplex PCR; TCRdb keeps only in-frame clonotypes and omits some of them. The sample contains more than 95,000 clones, around 89% of which appear only once. This chain links TRBV7-2 with TRBJ1-1; no reliable D call. The clonotype was recovered from a young man in good health and CMV-seronegative. The sample was PBMCs. CDR3 DNA sequence: TGTGCCAGCAGCCCAACACTGAGGAGGAACACTGAAGCTTTCTTT. This translates into CASSPTLRRNTEAFF.